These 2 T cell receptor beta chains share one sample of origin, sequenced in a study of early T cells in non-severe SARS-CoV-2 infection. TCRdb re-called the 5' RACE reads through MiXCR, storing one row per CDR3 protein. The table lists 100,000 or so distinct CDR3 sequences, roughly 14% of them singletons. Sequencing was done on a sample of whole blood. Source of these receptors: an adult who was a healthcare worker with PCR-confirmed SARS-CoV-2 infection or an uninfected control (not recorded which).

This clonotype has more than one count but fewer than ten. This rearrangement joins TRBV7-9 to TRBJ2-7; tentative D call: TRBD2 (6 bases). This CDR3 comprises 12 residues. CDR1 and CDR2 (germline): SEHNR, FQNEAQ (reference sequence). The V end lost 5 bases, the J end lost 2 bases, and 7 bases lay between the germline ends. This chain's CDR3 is CASSRLAYEQYF. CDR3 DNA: TGTGCCAGCAGCCGACTAGCCTACGAGCAGTACTTC.

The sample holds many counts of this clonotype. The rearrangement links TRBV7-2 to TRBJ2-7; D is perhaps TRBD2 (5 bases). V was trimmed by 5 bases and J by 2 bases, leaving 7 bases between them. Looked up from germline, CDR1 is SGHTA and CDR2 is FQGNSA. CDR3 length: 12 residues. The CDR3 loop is CASSAGTYEQYF. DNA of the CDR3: TGTGCCAGCAGCGCGGGCACCTACGAGCAGTACTTC.